The next 19 T cell receptor beta chains were all read from a single sample in a study of CD8+CD57+ T cells in acquired aplastic anemia. By flow cytometry, patients selected for sequencing had shown an expansion of CD8+CD57+ cells. Profiling of TCR beta VDJ combinations and CDR3 sequences used genomic DNA as template. A single record per CDR3 protein comes from TCRdb applying MiXCR to the reads. Of under 200,000 distinct CDR3 sequences detected, 40% to 55% appear once; the ten largest clones hold 2.5% to 3.5%. The sequencing input was sorted CD4+, CD8+, or CD8+CD57+ T cells (not recorded which) from PBMCs. The receptors originated from a human donor with aplastic anemia.

CDR3 in amino acids: CASSGGPAASPLHF. The CDR3 region has the DNA TGTGCCAGTAGCGGGGGCCCCGCGGCCTCACCCCTCCACTTT. The rearrangement uses TRBV19 and TRBJ1-6; D possibly corresponds to TRBD1 (6 bases). This CDR3 comprises 14 residues. V was pared by 6 bases and J by 10 bases, with 16 bases between. Germline V CDR1 and CDR2: LNHDA, SQIVND (reference sequence).

This sequence joins TRBV10-3 and TRBJ2-7; D is unclear. CDR1 and CDR2 from the germline V gene are ENHRY and SYGVKD. CDR3 length: 13 residues. Deletions cut 10 bases from V and 0 bases from J, with 13 bases between. The CDR3 sequence: CASSDHYSYEQYF. CDR3 nucleotide sequence: TGTGCCAGCAGCGATCACTACTCCTACGAGCAGTACTTC.

The CDR3 spells CASSVGGGTYTDTQYF. The CDR3 DNA sequence: TGTGCCAGCAGCGTAGGGGGAGGGACCTACACAGATACGCAGTATTTT. The rearrangement joins TRBV9 to TRBJ2-3, with 7 bases that match TRBD2. V lost 0 bases and J lost 2; bases outside the gene matches: 6. The CDR3 is 16 residues long. Germline loops: CDR1 SGDLS, CDR2 YYNGEE.

This clonotype was seen repeatedly, ten times or more. The chain carries TRBV20-1 and TRBJ2-1; TRBD2 matches at 12 bases. V lost 3 bases and J lost 7; bases outside the gene matches: 7. The CDR3 spans 15 residues. The germline gives CDR1 DFQATT, CDR2 SNEGSKA (reference sequence). This CDR3 is CSASYPSGRGNEQFF. The CDR3 DNA reads as TGCAGTGCTAGCTACCCTAGCGGGAGGGGGAATGAGCAGTTCTTC.

This clonotype has a count of ten or more. This chain links TRBV29-1 with TRBJ2-3; 10 bases fit TRBD2. Germline V CDR1 and CDR2: SQVTM, ANQGSEA. The CDR3 is made up of 14 amino acids. V shed 5 bases and J 2 bases; nucleotides not matched to a gene: 4. The CDR3 DNA reads as TGCAGCGTTCCCCTAGCGGGAGTCACAGATACGCAGTATTTT. Its protein is CSVPLAGVTDTQYF.

In this sample, this clonotype turned up many times. The J gene is TRBJ2-1, the V gene TRBV20-1, with no clear D. This CDR3 is 11 amino acids long. Germline V gene sequence: CDR1 DFQATT, CDR2 SNEGSKA (reference sequence). V gave up 1 base and J gave up 9 bases, with 7 bases separating them. This chain's CDR3 is CSARGAGEQFF. The CDR3 DNA is TGCAGTGCTAGAGGCGCAGGTGAGCAGTTCTTC.

This clonotype occurred many times. The rearrangement uses TRBV25-1 and TRBJ2-1; D is perhaps TRBD1 (6 bases). The CDR3 is 12 amino acids. Trimming took off 6 bases at V and 8 bases at J, with 11 bases between the two ends. CDR1 and CDR2 from the germline V gene are MGHDK and SYGVNS. CDR3 in DNA: TGTGCCAGCAGGACCCCAGGGGATGAGCAGTTCTTC. Translation gives CASRTPGDEQFF.

This clonotype was observed at least ten times. The gene calls are TRBV5-6 and TRBJ1-4; unclear D gene. There are 14 residues in the CDR3. CDR1 is SGHDT, CDR2 YYEEEE, per germline. V shed 4 bases and J shed 7 bases, with 14 bases lying between them. The CDR3 is CASSLSGSVEKLFF. The CDR3 nucleotides read TGTGCCAGCAGCCTGTCTGGTTCAGTTGAAAAACTGTTTTTT.

The rearrangement joins TRBV19 to TRBJ1-5; D ambiguous. Trimming cost V 1 base and J 6 bases, with 10 bases left between them. The germline V gene encodes CDR1 LNHDA and CDR2 SQIVND (reference sequence). CDR3 length: 14 residues. The chain's CDR3 is CASSIVPDAQPQHF. The CDR3 nucleotides read TGTGCCAGTAGTATAGTCCCAGACGCTCAGCCCCAGCATTTT.

The rearrangement uses TRBV2 and TRBJ1-1, with 9 bases aligning to TRBD1. V shed 6 bases, J shed 4 bases, and the junction held 6 bases outside the gene matches. Germline CDR1 and CDR2: SNHLY and FYNNEI. The CDR3 loop spans 14 amino acids. The CDR3 loop is CASRRDREATEAFF. CDR3 bases: TGTGCCAGCAGAAGGGACAGGGAGGCCACTGAAGCTTTCTTT. The complete variable domain, with remaining parts taken from reference TRBV2 and TRBJ1-1, reads EPEVTQTPSHQVTQMGQEVILRCVPISNHLYFYWYRQILGQKVEFLVSFYNNEISEKSEIFDDQFSVERPDGSNFTLKIRSTKLEDSAMYFCASRRDREATEAFFGQGTRLTVV.

This clonotype was counted at least ten times. The chain recombines TRBV5-8 with TRBJ1-2, with 8 bases fitting TRBD1. This CDR3 comprises 15 residues. Germline V gene data show CDR1 as SGHTS and CDR2 as YDEGEE. Trimming cost V 4 bases and J 2 bases; bases outside gene matches: 7. CDR3 sequence: CASSRDGQGNYGYTF. CDR3 sequence (DNA): TGTGCCAGCAGCCGCGACGGACAGGGAAACTATGGCTACACCTTC.

To note about this clonotype: A read error may produce the germline difference seen at one junction end. This chain joins TRBV15 and TRBJ1-5, with 7 bases identical to TRBD1. Germline CDR1 and CDR2: LNHNV and YYDKDF (reference sequence). CDR3 length: 15 amino acids. CDR3 nucleotide sequence: TGTGCCACCAACCCGACAGGGAGTAGCAATCAGCCCCAGCGTTTT. Translated, it gives CATNPTGSSNQPQRF.

As concerns this clonotype: Given a much more abundant clone one base away, this may be a read error. The CDR3 DNA sequence: TGTGCCAGCGACGAACTAGCGAACCCCTACGAGCAGTACTTC. This encodes CASDELANPYEQYF. V gene TRBV27 combines with J gene TRBJ2-7; TRBD2 aligns across 7 bases. Germline V gene sequence: CDR1 MNHEY, CDR2 SMNVEV (reference sequence). This CDR3 region has 14 residues. Losses at the gene ends were 8 bases for V and 2 bases for J; bases not matched to a gene: 9.

Only a few counts were recorded for this clonotype. The rearrangement links TRBV19 to TRBJ2-7; 13 bases fit TRBD2. This CDR3 comprises 13 residues. J lost 4 bases, V lost 10 bases, and 4 bases had no gene match. CDR1 and CDR2 (germline): LNHDA, SQIVND (reference sequence). In DNA form, the CDR3 reads TGTGCCACGATGGGACTAGCGGGGTACGAGCAGTACTTC. Translating gives CATMGLAGYEQYF. Using reference TRBV19 and TRBJ2-7 for the parts outside the CDR3, the full variable domain is DGGITQSPKYLFRKEGQNVTLSCEQNLNHDAMYWYRQDPGQGLRLIYYSQIVNDFQKGDIAEGYSVSREKKESFPLTVTSAQKNPTAFYLCATMGLAGYEQYFGPGTRLTVT.

The table lists this clonotype with many counts. The rearrangement joins TRBV10-1 to TRBJ2-4; 8 bases fit TRBD2. CDR1 and CDR2 from the germline V gene are WNHNN and SYGVQD (reference sequence). The J segment lost 0 bases and the V segment lost 0 bases, leaving 16 bases of the junction unmatched. The CDR3 loop spans 21 amino acids. CDR3 loop: CASSESIVLAGGRLAKNIQYF. The CDR3 nucleotides read TGCGCCAGCAGTGAGTCGATAGTTCTTGCGGGAGGAAGGCTAGCCAAAAACATTCAGTACTTC.

This clonotype has more than one count but fewer than ten. The rearrangement joins TRBV7-3 to TRBJ2-3; D may be TRBD1 or TRBD2 (6 bases each). The CDR3 is 13 amino acids. V lost 6 bases and J lost 2, with 9 bases in between. CDR1 is SGHTA and CDR2 is FQGTGA in the germline V gene. The CDR3 sequence is CASSGGPTDTQYF. The CDR3 DNA reads as TGTGCCAGCAGTGGGGGGCCCACAGATACGCAGTATTTT. Variable domain in full (rest from reference TRBV7-3 and TRBJ2-3): GAGVSQTPSNKVTEKGKYVELRCDPISGHTALYWYRQSLGQGPEFLIYFQGTGAADDSGLPNDRFFAVRPEGSVSTLKIQRTERGDSAVYLCASSGGPTDTQYFGPGTRLTVL.

At least ten counts were recorded for this clonotype. V is TRBV29-1 and J is TRBJ2-7, with 7 bases lining up with TRBD2. This CDR3 contains 10 residues. CDR1 and CDR2 (germline): SQVTM, ANQGSEA. The V and J ends lost 4 bases and 7 bases, in that order; junction bases with no gene match: 1. The DNA for the CDR3 is TGCAGCGTTGGGGGAGGGGAGCAGTACTTC. This encodes CSVGGGEQYF.

This chain uses TRBV10-3 with TRBJ2-7; D is possibly TRBD2 (7 bases). The CDR3 runs 14 residues. V was pared by 8 bases and J by 0 bases, with 14 bases between. In germline, CDR1 is ENHRY, CDR2 SYGVKD. As DNA, the CDR3 is TGTGCCATCGGAGGGGGGGAGAACTCCTACGAGCAGTACTTC. Translated, it gives CAIGGGENSYEQYF.

V is TRBV25-1 and J is TRBJ2-7, with D maybe TRBD1 (6 bases). Germline loops: CDR1 MGHDK, CDR2 SYGVNS. The CDR3 is made up of 20 amino acids. Trimming removed 6 bases at V and 2 bases at J, with 32 bases between. The CDR3 loop is CASRNPKVTNLGQNTYEQYF. Here the CDR3 DNA reads TGTGCCAGCAGAAATCCTAAGGTTACAAATCTCGGACAGAATACCTACGAGCAGTACTTC.